The clone carrying this T cell receptor (beta chain) came up many times. This specimen belongs to a study of T cells after posttransplantation cyclophosphamide. Peripheral blood was collected from the related graft donor on the marrow donation day. Measured with immunoSEQ multiplex PCR; TCRdb has only the in-frame clones, and not every one. The sample includes about 39,000 clones, none of them occurring once. The origin of this receptor is a woman in her 50s in good health and a related stem cell transplant donor. The sample consisted of PBMCs.

CDR3 residues: CASSLVPEDYGYTF. Here the CDR3 DNA reads TGTGCCAGCAGCTTGGTCCCCGAGGATTATGGCTACACCTTC. The chain joins TRBV5-4 to TRBJ1-2; D is ambiguous. Trimming pared 0 bases from V and 5 bases from J, leaving 11 bases between. CDR1 SGHNT and CDR2 YYREEE come from the germline V gene (reference sequence). The CDR3 covers 14 residues. The full variable domain, rest sourced from reference TRBV5-4 and TRBJ1-2, is ETGVTQSPTHLIKTRGQQVTLRCSSQSGHNTVSWYQQALGQGPQFIFQYYREEENGRGNFPPRFSGLQFPNYSSELNVNALELDDSALYLCASSLVPEDYGYTFGSGTRLTVV.